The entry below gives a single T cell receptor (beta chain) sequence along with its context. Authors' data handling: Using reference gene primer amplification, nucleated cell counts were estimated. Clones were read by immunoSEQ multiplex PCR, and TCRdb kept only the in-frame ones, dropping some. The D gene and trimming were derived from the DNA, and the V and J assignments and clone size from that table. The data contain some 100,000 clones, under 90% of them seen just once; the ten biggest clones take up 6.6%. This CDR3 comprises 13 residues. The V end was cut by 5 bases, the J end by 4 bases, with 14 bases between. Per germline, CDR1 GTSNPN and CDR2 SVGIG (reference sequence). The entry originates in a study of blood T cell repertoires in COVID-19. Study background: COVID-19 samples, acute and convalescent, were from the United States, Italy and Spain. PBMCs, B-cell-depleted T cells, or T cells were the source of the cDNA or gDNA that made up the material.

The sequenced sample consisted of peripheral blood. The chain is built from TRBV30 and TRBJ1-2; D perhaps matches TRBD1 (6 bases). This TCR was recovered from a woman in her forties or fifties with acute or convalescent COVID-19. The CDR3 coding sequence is TGTGCCTGGGCCGTCGGACAGCTCTATGGCTACACCTTC. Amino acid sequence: CAWAVGQLYGYTF.